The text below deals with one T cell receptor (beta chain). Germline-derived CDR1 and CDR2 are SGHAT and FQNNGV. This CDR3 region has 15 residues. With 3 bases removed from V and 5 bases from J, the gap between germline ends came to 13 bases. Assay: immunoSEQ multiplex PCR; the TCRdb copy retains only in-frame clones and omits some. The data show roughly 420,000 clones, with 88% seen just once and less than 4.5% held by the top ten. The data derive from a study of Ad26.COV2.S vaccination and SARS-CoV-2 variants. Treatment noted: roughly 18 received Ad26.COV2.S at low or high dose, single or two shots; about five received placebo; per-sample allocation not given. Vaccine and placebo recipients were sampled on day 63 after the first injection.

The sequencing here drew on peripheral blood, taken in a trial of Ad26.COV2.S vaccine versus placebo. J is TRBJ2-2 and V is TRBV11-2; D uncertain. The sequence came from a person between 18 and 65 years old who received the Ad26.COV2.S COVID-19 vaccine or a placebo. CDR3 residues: CASSFSTPGTGELFF. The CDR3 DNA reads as TGTGCCAGCAGCTTTTCGACCCCGGGTACCGGGGAGCTGTTTTTT.